The sequence of this T cell receptor beta chain was determined in a study of regulatory T cells in long-lasting Graves disease. Study overall: Disease was considered persistent Graves' disease after over 5 years of antithyroid drugs (with positive TSH receptor antibodies).

The time point: persistent/refractory GD, antithyroid drugs over 5 years with positive TRAb. PBMC-extracted RNA yielded the TCR library. The germline CDR1 and CDR2 sequences are LNHNV and YYDKDF (reference sequence). The CDR3 length is 18 residues. The ends lost 2 bases at V and 3 bases at J; junction bases unmatched: 10. Assembly of TCR beta libraries relied on iRepertoire HTBI primers together with Arm-PCR of CDR3 regions. TCRdb independently ran MiXCR on the multiplex PCR reads; one entry per CDR3 protein. The sample records 600,000 to 850,000 distinct CDR3 sequences, about 32% being singletons. The rearrangement uses TRBV15 and TRBJ1-6; 7 bases match TRBD1. The origin of this receptor is a female donor with Graves disease. The sample consisted of peripheral blood mononuclear cells (PBMCs), taken when the disease was refractory, from a patient treated with antithyroid drugs. The CDR3 protein is CATSRQTGSALYNSPLHF. The DNA for the CDR3 is TGTGCCACCAGCAGACAGACAGGGTCGGCTCTCTATAATTCACCCCTCCACTTT.